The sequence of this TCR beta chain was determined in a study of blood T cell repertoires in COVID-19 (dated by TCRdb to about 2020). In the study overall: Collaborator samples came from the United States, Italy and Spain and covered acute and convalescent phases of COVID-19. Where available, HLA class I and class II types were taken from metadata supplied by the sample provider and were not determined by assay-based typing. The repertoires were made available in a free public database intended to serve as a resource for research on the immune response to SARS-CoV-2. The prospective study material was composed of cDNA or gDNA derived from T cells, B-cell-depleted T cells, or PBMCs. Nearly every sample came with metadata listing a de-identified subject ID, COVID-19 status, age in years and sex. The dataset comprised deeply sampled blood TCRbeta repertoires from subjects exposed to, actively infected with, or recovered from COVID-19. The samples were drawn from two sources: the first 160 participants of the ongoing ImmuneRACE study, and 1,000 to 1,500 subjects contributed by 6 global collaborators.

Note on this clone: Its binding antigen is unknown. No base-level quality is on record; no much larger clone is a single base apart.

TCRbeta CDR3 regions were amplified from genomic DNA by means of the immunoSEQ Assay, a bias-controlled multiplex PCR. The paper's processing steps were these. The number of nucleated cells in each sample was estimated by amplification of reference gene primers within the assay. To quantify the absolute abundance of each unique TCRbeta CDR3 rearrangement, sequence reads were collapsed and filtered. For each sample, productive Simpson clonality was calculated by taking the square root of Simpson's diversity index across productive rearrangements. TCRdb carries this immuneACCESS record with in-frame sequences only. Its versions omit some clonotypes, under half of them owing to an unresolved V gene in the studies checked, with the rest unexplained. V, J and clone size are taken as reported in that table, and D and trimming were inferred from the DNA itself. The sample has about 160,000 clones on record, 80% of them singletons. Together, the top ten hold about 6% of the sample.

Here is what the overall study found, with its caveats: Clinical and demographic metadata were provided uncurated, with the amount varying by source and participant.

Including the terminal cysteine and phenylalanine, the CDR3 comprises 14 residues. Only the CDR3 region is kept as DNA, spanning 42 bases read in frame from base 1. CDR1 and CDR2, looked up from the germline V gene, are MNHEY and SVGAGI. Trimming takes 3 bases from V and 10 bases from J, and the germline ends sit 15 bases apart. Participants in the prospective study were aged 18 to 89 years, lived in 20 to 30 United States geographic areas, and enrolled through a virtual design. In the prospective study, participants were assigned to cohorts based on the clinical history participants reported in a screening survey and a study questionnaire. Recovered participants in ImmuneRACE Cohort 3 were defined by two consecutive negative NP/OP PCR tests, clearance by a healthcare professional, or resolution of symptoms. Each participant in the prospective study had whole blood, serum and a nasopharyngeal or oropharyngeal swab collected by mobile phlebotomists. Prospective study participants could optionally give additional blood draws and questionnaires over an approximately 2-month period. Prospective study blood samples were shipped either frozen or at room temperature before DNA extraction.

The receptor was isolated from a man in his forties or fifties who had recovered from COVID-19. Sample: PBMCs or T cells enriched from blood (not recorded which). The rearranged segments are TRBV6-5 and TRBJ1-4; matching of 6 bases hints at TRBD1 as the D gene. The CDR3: CASSYWGGQAKLFF. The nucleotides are TGTGCCAGCAGTTATTGGGGGGGCCAGGCAAAACTGTTTTTT.